Only a few counts were recorded for the clone carrying this T cell receptor (beta chain). The source of the sample is a study of blood T cell repertoires in COVID-19. Looking at the study overall: Cohort 3 donors counted as recovered after two negative PCRs, clearance, or resolved symptoms.

J lost 7 bases, V lost 5 bases, and 7 bases had no gene match. The CDR3 has 14 residues. Germline CDR1 reads LNHDA; CDR2 reads SQIVND (reference sequence). The study recruited people aged 18 to 89 years across 24 US areas. In the authors' methods: Amplified reference gene primers provided the basis for estimating nucleated cell counts. The method was immunoSEQ multiplex PCR; TCRdb's version includes in-frame clones alone and lacks a portion of them. V, J and clone size reflect that table, while D and trimming were determined from the DNA. The table lists 400,000 or so clones, about 87% of them singletons.

The V and J genes are TRBV19 and TRBJ1-5, with TRBD1 matching over 8 bases. Sequencing input: PBMCs or T cells enriched from blood (not recorded which). The receptor's source is a man in his forties or fifties in a cohort exposed to, infected with or recovered from COVID-19 (not recorded which). The CDR3 is CASSPTGGLQPQHF. The DNA for the CDR3 is TGTGCCAGTAGTCCTACAGGGGGATTGCAGCCCCAGCATTTT.